The 15 T cell receptor beta chains below all came from one sample that was sequenced in a study of vaccination effects on CD4 cells after COVID-19. Antigens of these TCRs are unknown. Here immunoSEQ multiplex PCR was the method, and the copy in TCRdb shows in-frame clones only, minus some. The data show under 40,000 clones, 65% to 70% seen once. Upon completion of around ten days in culture, CD4+ T cells were isolated. The source was CD4+ T cells from PBMCs cultured without peptide, collected before COVID-19 vaccination. These receptor sequences come from a human donor who received a COVID-19 vaccine.

The rearrangement uses TRBV2 and TRBJ1-5; D is ambiguous. CDR3 length: 14 residues. The ends were cut back, 7 bases at V and 5 bases at J, with 15 bases in the middle. Germline V CDR1 and CDR2: SNHLY, FYNNEI. This chain's CDR3 is CASTNGAGYQPQHF. The CDR3 DNA reads TGTGCCAGCACGAATGGAGCAGGCTATCAGCCCCAGCATTTT.

As for this clone: Other DNA sequences in this specimen translate into the identical CDR3. The genes are TRBV9 and TRBJ1-3; D unclear. In germline, CDR1 is SGDLS, CDR2 YYNGEE. Trimming took off 0 bases at V and 3 bases at J, with 7 bases between the two ends. CDR3 length: 14 amino acids. CDR3 protein: CASSVGTVGNTIYF. The CDR3 coding sequence is TGTGCCAGCAGCGTAGGAACAGTTGGAAACACCATATATTTT.

J is TRBJ2-7 and V is TRBV12-5; TRBD2 is a possible D gene (6 bases). The V and J ends lost 0 bases and 5 bases respectively, with 17 bases between them. Germline values: CDR1 LGHNT, CDR2 FRNRAP. This CDR3 spans 16 amino acids. The CDR3: CASGLVDWRGRDEQYF. Written as DNA, the CDR3 is TGTGCTAGTGGTTTGGTCGACTGGCGGGGACGGGACGAGCAGTACTTC.

The chain links TRBV21-1 to TRBJ1-3. TRBV21-1 is flagged as a pseudogene. This CDR3 spans 13 amino acids. The CDR3 nucleotides are TGTGCCAGCAGTTTAGAAGACCGGAACACCATATATTTT. Residues: CASSLEDRNTIYF.

This clone was counted a few times. The DNA for the CDR3 is TGCGCCAGCAGCCAAGACGGCAGTGCGGGATGGGATACCCAGTACTTC. Its protein product is CASSQDGSAGWDTQYF. The V and J genes are TRBV4-1 and TRBJ2-5; D perhaps matches TRBD2 (6 bases). The V end lost 0 bases, the J end lost 8 bases, and 19 bases lay between the germline ends. The germline gives CDR1 MGHRA, CDR2 YSYEKL. This CDR3 is 16 amino acids long.

J is TRBJ2-1 and V is TRBV19; 13 positions match TRBD2. The CDR3 extends over 14 amino acids. Looked up from germline, CDR1 is LNHDA and CDR2 is SQIVND (reference sequence). Losses at the gene ends were 5 bases for V and 9 bases for J; bases not matched to a gene: 4. CDR3 sequence: CASSRGLAGLEQFF. For the CDR3, the DNA is TGTGCCAGTAGTCGGGGACTAGCGGGACTTGAGCAGTTCTTC.

The chain uses TRBV11-2 and TRBJ2-2; D gene uncertain. This CDR3 has 13 residues. The germline V gene has CDR1 SGHAT and CDR2 FQNNGV. V lost 3 bases and J lost 3, with 5 bases in between. CDR3 sequence: CASSLDYTGELFF. The CDR3 DNA reads TGTGCCAGCAGCTTGGATTACACCGGGGAGCTGTTTTTT.

V is TRBV10-3 and J is TRBJ2-1; D might be TRBD1 (6 bases). Per germline, CDR1 ENHRY and CDR2 SYGVKD. Trimming removed 6 bases from V and 7 bases from J, with 10 bases in between. This CDR3 is 12 amino acids long. In DNA, the CDR3 is TGTGCCATCAGCCCACAGGGAAATGAGCAGTTCTTC. It is translated as CAISPQGNEQFF.

This chain connects TRBV6-5 to TRBJ2-7; TRBD1 matches at 8 bases. Germline CDR1 and CDR2: MNHEY and SVGAGI. The CDR3 runs 13 residues. V shed 6 bases, J shed 4 bases, and the junction held 5 bases outside the gene matches. The CDR3 sequence: CASSRGLGYEQYF. DNA of the CDR3: TGTGCCAGCAGCAGGGGGCTGGGGTACGAGCAGTACTTC.

This clone was seen a single time. The chain joins TRBV2 to TRBJ1-1; D ambiguous. V was trimmed by 4 bases and J by 1 base, leaving 10 bases between them. The germline V gene has CDR1 SNHLY and CDR2 FYNNEI. The CDR3 extends over 14 amino acids. CDR3 region: CASSVASPNTEAFF. The DNA for the CDR3 is TGTGCCAGCAGTGTGGCCAGCCCGAACACTGAAGCTTTCTTT.

This clone was picked up a small number of times. The CDR3 spells CASSPQATPETQYF. The CDR3 DNA follows: TGTGCCAGCTCACCTCAGGCTACTCCAGAGACCCAGTACTTC. V gene TRBV18 combines with J gene TRBJ2-5; D gene unclear. Per germline, CDR1 KGHSH and CDR2 LQKENI. There are 14 residues in the CDR3. V dropped 3 bases and J dropped 4 bases, with 12 bases sitting between them.

The J gene is TRBJ2-2, the V gene TRBV30; no clear D gene. The CDR3 loop spans 15 amino acids. Germline lookup yields CDR1 GTSNPN and CDR2 SVGIG (reference sequence). V was cut by 0 bases and J by 6 bases, with 14 bases left in between. CDR3 loop: CAWSVDPQVPGELFF. The CDR3 nucleotides are TGTGCCTGGAGTGTAGACCCGCAAGTTCCCGGGGAGCTGTTTTTT.

The chain joins TRBV27 to TRBJ2-7; 7 positions agree with TRBD1. This CDR3 contains 13 residues. CDR1 and CDR2 (germline): MNHEY, SMNVEV (reference sequence). With V trimmed by 5 bases and J by 3 bases, 4 bases remained unmatched. The CDR3 region has the DNA TGTGCCAGCAGTAGGGGACAGTTCTACGAGCAGTACTTC. Amino acid sequence: CASSRGQFYEQYF.

The chain recombines TRBV5-4 with TRBJ2-7; the match to TRBD1 covers 10 bases. This CDR3 is 15 amino acids long. The junction had 5 bases not matched to a gene; V was cut back by 4 bases and J by 1 base. CDR1 SGHNT and CDR2 YYREEE come from the germline V gene (reference sequence). CDR3 sequence: CASSLPDRGSYEQYF. The CDR3, as DNA: TGTGCCAGCAGCCTCCCGGACAGGGGGTCCTACGAGCAGTACTTC.

The V call is TRBV5-1, the J call TRBJ1-1; 7 bases map to TRBD1. J gave up 5 bases and V 0 bases, and 10 bases lay outside the gene matches. The CDR3 is 16 amino acids. Germline V gene data show CDR1 as SGHRS and CDR2 as YFSETQ. The CDR3, as DNA: TGCGCCAGCAGCTTGGCGGGCAGGGGGTCTGGAACTGAAGCTTTCTTT. This gives the protein CASSLAGRGSGTEAFF.